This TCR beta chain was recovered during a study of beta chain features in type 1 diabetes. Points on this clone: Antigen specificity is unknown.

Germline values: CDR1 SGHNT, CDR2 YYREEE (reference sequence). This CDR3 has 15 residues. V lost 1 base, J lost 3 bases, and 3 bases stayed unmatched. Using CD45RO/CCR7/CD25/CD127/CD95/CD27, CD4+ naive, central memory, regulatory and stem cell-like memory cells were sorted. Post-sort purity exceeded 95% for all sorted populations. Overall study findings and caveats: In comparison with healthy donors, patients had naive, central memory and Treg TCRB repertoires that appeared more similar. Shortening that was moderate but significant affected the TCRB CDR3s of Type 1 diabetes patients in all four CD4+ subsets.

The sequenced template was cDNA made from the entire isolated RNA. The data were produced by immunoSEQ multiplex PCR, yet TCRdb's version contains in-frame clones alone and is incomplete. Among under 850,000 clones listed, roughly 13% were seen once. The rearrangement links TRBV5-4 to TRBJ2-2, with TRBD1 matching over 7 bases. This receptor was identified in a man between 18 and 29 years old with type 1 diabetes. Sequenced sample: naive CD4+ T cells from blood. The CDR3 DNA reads TGTGCCAGCAGCTTGAGGGACAGATACACCGGGGAGCTGTTTTTT. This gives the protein CASSLRDRYTGELFF.